This entry lists 22 T cell receptor beta chains sequenced from one sample in a study of blood T cell repertoires in COVID-19. Using immunoSEQ multiplex PCR, the repertoire was profiled, and TCRdb retains in-frame clones only, with some absent. Of 300,000 to 450,000 clones in the sample, approximately 81% were seen once. Sequencing input: peripheral blood. Receptor source: a woman under 30 with acute or convalescent COVID-19.

The rearrangement joins TRBV3-1 (or the pseudogene TRBV3-2) to TRBJ1-3; 8 bases map to TRBD1. The CDR3 contains 17 residues. The ends lost 3 bases at V and 4 bases at J; junction bases unmatched: 11. Germline V gene lookup returns CDR1 LGHDT and CDR2 YNNKEL (reference sequence). In nucleotides, the CDR3 is TGTGCCAGCAGCCACCCTCCGGGACAGGAATGGGGAAACACCATATATTTT. Amino acid sequence: CASSHPPGQEWGNTIYF.

Only one count was recorded for this clone. The genes are TRBV5-1 and TRBJ2-7; 10 bases are shared with TRBD1. The CDR3 is made up of 14 amino acids. V was pared by 4 bases and J by 2 bases, with 3 bases of the junction left unmatched. The germline gives CDR1 SGHRS, CDR2 YFSETQ. CDR3 residues: CASSSGQGAYEQYF. The CDR3 bases are TGCGCCAGCAGCAGTGGACAGGGGGCCTACGAGCAGTACTTC.

Here the CDR3 reads CASSPWDRENTEAFF. CDR3 bases: TGCGCCAGCAGCCCTTGGGACAGGGAGAACACTGAAGCTTTCTTT. This chain joins TRBV5-1 and TRBJ1-1; 9 bases agree with TRBD1. Per the germline V gene, CDR1 is SGHRS and CDR2 is YFSETQ. The CDR3 is 15 residues long. J gave up 1 base and V 4 bases, and 5 bases lay outside the gene matches.

V gene TRBV6-6 combines with J gene TRBJ1-3, with unresolved D. V was pared by 2 bases and J by 1 base, with 9 bases between. The CDR3 covers 15 residues. Germline V lookup: CDR1 MNHNY, CDR2 SVGAGI (reference sequence). The CDR3 DNA sequence: TGTGCCAGCAGTTACGTAACCGCGTCTGGAAACACCATATATTTT. Translation: CASSYVTASGNTIYF.

The CDR3 here is CASSRGTGVVNEQFF. The CDR3 DNA sequence: TGTGCCAGCAGTCGCGGGACAGGGGTGGTCAATGAGCAGTTCTTC. The V call is TRBV6-6, the J call TRBJ2-1, with 10 bases lining up with TRBD1. Per the germline V gene, CDR1 is MNHNY and CDR2 is SVGAGI (reference sequence). V was pared by 5 bases and J by 6 bases, with 7 bases of the junction left unmatched. The CDR3 contains 15 residues.

The chain uses TRBV5-6 and TRBJ2-7; D might be TRBD1 (6 bases). Germline CDR1 is SGHDT and CDR2 is YYEEEE. This CDR3 region has 16 residues. V lost 0 bases, J lost 0 bases, and 13 bases lay in between. CDR3 sequence reads: CASSLGENRVSYEQYF. CDR3 DNA sequence: TGTGCCAGCAGCTTGGGGGAGAACAGGGTCTCCTACGAGCAGTACTTC.

The V and J genes are TRBV10-3 and TRBJ2-7; a possible D gene is TRBD1 (5 bases). The CDR3 length is 13 residues. Germline CDR1 reads ENHRY; CDR2 reads SYGVKD. V lost 0 bases and J 3 bases, leaving 6 bases between the germline ends. The CDR3 DNA follows: TGTGCCATCAGTGAGTCACAGGACTACGAGCAGTACTTC. This gives the protein CAISESQDYEQYF.

This chain uses TRBV12-5 with TRBJ2-7; D uncertain. This CDR3 has 15 amino acids. V was clipped by 3 bases and J by 0 bases, with 12 bases between them. Germline CDR1 is LGHNT and CDR2 is FRNRAP. In nucleotides, the CDR3 is TGTGCTAGTGGTTTAGAGGTATCAGTCTCCTACGAGCAGTACTTC. Protein sequence: CASGLEVSVSYEQYF. Complete variable domain (other parts from reference TRBV12-5 and TRBJ2-7): DARVTQTPRHKVTEMGQEVTMRCQPILGHNTVFWYRQTMMQGLELLAYFRNRAPLDDSGMPKDRFSAEMPDATLATLKIQPSEPRDSAVYFCASGLEVSVSYEQYFGPGTRLTVT.

The rearrangement joins TRBV6-1 to TRBJ2-2; D might be TRBD2 (6 bases). This CDR3 is 15 amino acids long. V lost 3 bases and J lost 1, with 9 bases in between. CDR1 is MNHNS, CDR2 SASEGT, per germline. As DNA, the CDR3 is TGTGCCAGCAGTGAGCGCGGGGAGAACACCGGGGAGCTGTTTTTT. This encodes CASSERGENTGELFF.

This chain uses TRBV3-1 (or the pseudogene TRBV3-2) with TRBJ2-7, with unresolved D. The CDR3 loop spans 14 amino acids. Germline V gene data show CDR1 as LGHDT and CDR2 as YNNKEL (reference sequence). The ends were cut back, 0 bases at V and 1 base at J, with 7 bases in the middle. CDR3 amino acids: CASSQEAASYEQYF. CDR3 DNA: TGTGCCAGCAGCCAAGAGGCCGCTTCCTACGAGCAGTACTTC.

V is TRBV19 and J is TRBJ1-4; D may be TRBD1 (6 bases). The CDR3 covers 17 residues. The germline CDR1 and CDR2 sequences are LNHDA and SQIVND (reference sequence). Trimming pared 5 bases from V and 4 bases from J, leaving 20 bases between. CDR3 in amino acids: CASSPEGEILLNEKLFF. CDR3 bases: TGTGCCAGTAGTCCAGAGGGGGAGATACTCCTTAATGAAAAACTGTTTTTT.

V is TRBV19 and J is TRBJ1-3; TRBD1 matches 7 bases. The CDR3 length is 16 residues. The junction had 7 bases not matched to a gene; V was cut back by 1 base and J by 4 bases. Per the germline V gene, CDR1 is LNHDA and CDR2 is SQIVND (reference sequence). The CDR3 region is CASSIASLGQGNTIYF. In DNA, the CDR3 is TGTGCCAGTAGTATAGCTTCTCTGGGACAGGGAAACACCATATATTTT.

The rearrangement uses TRBV7-9 and TRBJ2-7; TRBD2 matches 7 bases. After removal of 3 bases from V and 3 bases from J, the junction contained 8 bases not matched to a gene. The CDR3 extends over 15 amino acids. The V gene's germline CDR1 is SEHNR and CDR2 FQNEAQ (reference sequence). The CDR3 region has the DNA TGTGCCAGCAGCTTCGGCGGGAGCCTATACTACGAGCAGTACTTC. This sequence encodes CASSFGGSLYYEQYF.

The J gene is TRBJ2-2, the V gene TRBV4-2; D is possibly TRBD1 (6 bases). This CDR3 has 17 amino acids. Germline V gives CDR1 LGHNA, CDR2 YNFKEQ. V was clipped by 4 bases and J by 4 bases, with 19 bases between them. As DNA, the CDR3 is TGTGCCAGCAGCCCAAGAACCGACAGGTGGAGCACCGGGGAGCTGTTTTTT. As protein: CASSPRTDRWSTGELFF.

This chain links TRBV7-2 with TRBJ1-1, with a tentative D call TRBD1 (6 bases). Trimming took 3 bases from V and 1 from J, leaving 12 bases between them. The CDR3 contains 15 residues. Germline assignment: CDR1 SGHTA and CDR2 FQGNSA. The CDR3 region is CASSFFGGQNTEAFF. In DNA form, the CDR3 reads TGTGCCAGCAGCTTTTTCGGGGGGCAGAACACTGAAGCTTTCTTT.

This chain connects TRBV4-1 to TRBJ2-7; 8 nucleotides agree with TRBD2. The germline gives CDR1 MGHRA, CDR2 YSYEKL. CDR3 length: 16 residues. The V and J ends lost 3 bases and 2 bases, in that order; junction bases with no gene match: 9. The CDR3 DNA reads TGCGCCAGCAGCCACATATCCGGGACTAGTCCCTACGAGCAGTACTTC. The encoded protein is CASSHISGTSPYEQYF.

The chain joins TRBV6-5 to TRBJ1-6; tentatively, D is TRBD1 (6 bases). Germline assignment: CDR1 MNHEY and CDR2 SVGAGI. The CDR3 sequence is 14 residues long. The germline V and J ends were trimmed by 1 base and 10 bases, with 11 bases remaining between them. Written as DNA, the CDR3 is TGTGCCAGCAGTTACTTCCAACAGGGATCACCCCTCCACTTT. The encoded protein is CASSYFQQGSPLHF.

The chain joins TRBV14 to TRBJ1-6; TRBD1 matches 8 bases. The CDR3 is 15 amino acids. Germline V lookup: CDR1 SGHDN, CDR2 FVKESK. J lost 8 bases, V lost 4 bases, and 7 bases had no gene match. The CDR3 region has the DNA TGTGCCAGCAGCCGAACAACAGGGGGAGATTCACCCCTCCACTTT. Amino acids: CASSRTTGGDSPLHF.

The rearrangement uses TRBV2 and TRBJ1-2; maybe TRBD1 (6 bases). CDR3 length equals 13 residues. Germline V gives CDR1 SNHLY, CDR2 FYNNEI. V lost 6 bases and J lost 6, with 14 bases in between. The CDR3 protein is CASSLQGGDGYTF. The CDR3 DNA sequence: TGTGCCAGCAGCTTACAGGGCGGAGATGGCTACACCTTC.

This chain links TRBV5-1 with TRBJ1-1, with 8 bases that match TRBD1. There are 14 residues in the CDR3. The germline gives CDR1 SGHRS, CDR2 YFSETQ. V shed 3 bases and J 3 bases; nucleotides not matched to a gene: 4. The CDR3 loop reads CASSWGQEDTEAFF. As DNA, the CDR3 is TGCGCCAGCAGCTGGGGACAGGAAGACACTGAAGCTTTCTTT.

This chain joins TRBV30 and TRBJ2-7, with 10 bases lining up with TRBD1. CDR1 and CDR2 from the germline V gene are GTSNPN and SVGIG (reference sequence). CDR3 length: 14 amino acids. The J segment lost 1 base and the V segment lost 2 bases, leaving 2 bases of the junction unmatched. The CDR3 loop reads CAWSRTGGSYEQYF. CDR3 sequence (DNA): TGTGCCTGGAGTAGGACAGGGGGTTCCTACGAGCAGTACTTC.

V and J are TRBV27 and TRBJ2-7; TRBD2 might be the D (5 bases). The CDR3 totals 15 residues. The V gene lost 0 bases and the J gene lost 2 bases, with 11 bases spanning the gap. Germline CDR1 and CDR2: MNHEY and SMNVEV (reference sequence). Written as DNA, the CDR3 is TGTGCCAGCAGTTTATCGGCGGGTTTTGCCTACGAGCAGTACTTC. Translating gives CASSLSAGFAYEQYF.